The clone carrying this T cell receptor (beta chain) occurred many times. The data derive from a study of blood T cells in healthy people across ages. Each of the donors had roughly 9.4 milliliters of peripheral blood drawn into EDTA-treated Vacutainer tubes. Total RNA was isolated from each sample in quantities of at least 6 micrograms. The second PCR ran about 6 to 12 cycles with a sample-barcoded 5' primer and J-beta primers. Sequencing yielded, for each sample, at least 2.5 million paired-end reads carrying CDR3. TCRdb re-called the 5' RACE reads through MiXCR, storing one row per CDR3 protein. The sample yields 790,000 or so distinct CDR3 sequences, about 42% seen once. This CDR3 has 15 residues. The ends lost 4 bases at V and 4 bases at J; junction bases unmatched: 7. CDR1 and CDR2 (germline): SGHTA, FQGNSA.

Sequenced sample: blood. This clonotype was obtained from a man aged 80 or over in good health. The V and J genes are TRBV7-2 and TRBJ2-7; 10 bases match TRBD2. CDR3 amino acids: CASSSGLARGYEQYF. DNA of the CDR3: TGTGCCAGCAGCTCGGGACTAGCGAGGGGATACGAGCAGTACTTC.